This T cell receptor (beta chain) is drawn from a study of blood T cell repertoires in COVID-19. Study summary: The United States, Italy and Spain provided the acute and convalescent COVID-19 samples.

In the original analysis: From reference gene primer amplification, estimates of nucleated cell counts were derived. Only in-frame clones appear in the TCRdb table, and some are missing; sequencing was by immunoSEQ multiplex PCR. The V and J calls and clone size were taken over from that table, and D and trimming were inferred from the DNA. This table has some 66,000 clones, 90% to 95% appearing once. Germline V gene data show CDR1 as LNHDA and CDR2 as SQIVND (reference sequence). J was trimmed by 2 bases and V by 6 bases; bases with no gene match: 7. There are 15 residues in the CDR3. The rearrangement joins TRBV19 to TRBJ2-3, with TRBD2 matching over 8 bases. The sequenced sample consisted of peripheral blood. This sequence originates from a human donor in a cohort sampled during active COVID-19. CDR3 protein: CASRPPGLVTDTQYF. CDR3 in DNA: TGTGCCAGTAGACCTCCGGGACTAGTCACAGATACGCAGTATTTT.